The 30 T cell receptor beta chains presented below share a single source sample, sequenced in a study of HIV-infected patients and healthy controls. Whole blood was used without fractionation, so all unsorted peripheral T cells were included. Reverse transcription used 450 to 550 ng RNA and constant-region primers for alpha and beta. Alpha and beta chain libraries were made separately by chain-specific third strand synthesis with multiplexing indices. A single record per CDR3 protein comes from TCRdb applying MiXCR to the 5' RACE reads. The sample lists about 5,500 distinct CDR3 sequences, about 7.7% occurring once. The material sequenced was blood, taken before antiretroviral therapy. The receptors stem from an adult with HIV infection.

This clonotype ranks as medium-sized. The chain links TRBV20-1 to TRBJ2-3; no reliable D call. V lost 6 bases and J 0 bases, leaving 13 bases between the germline ends. The CDR3 totals 14 residues. Per the germline V gene, CDR1 is DFQATT and CDR2 is SNEGSKA (reference sequence). The CDR3 sequence: CSAPVTSSTDTQYF. DNA of the CDR3: TGCAGTGCCCCTGTTACGTCTAGCACAGATACGCAGTATTTT.

This clonotype qualifies as medium-sized. V and J are TRBV2 and TRBJ2-5, with a tentative D call TRBD2 (7 bases). This CDR3 spans 13 amino acids. With 4 bases removed from V and 5 bases from J, the gap between germline ends came to 11 bases. Germline CDR1 is SNHLY and CDR2 is FYNNEI. The CDR3: CASSGRGRETQYF. Here the CDR3 DNA reads TGTGCCAGCAGTGGGCGGGGGCGGGAGACCCAGTACTTC.

By sample fraction, this clonotype is medium-sized (0.01 to 0.1%). The gene calls are TRBV21-1 and TRBJ2-3; the D call in the table, TRBD1, was not verified against the DNA. TRBV21-1 is assigned pseudogene status. The CDR3 totals 17 residues. This CDR3 reads CASSKKTTGGPGDTQYF. The CDR3, as DNA: TGTGCCAGCAGCAAAAAGACGACAGGGGGCCCGGGAGATACGCAGTATTTT.

By share of the sample, this clonotype is medium-sized. The chain uses TRBV20-1 and TRBJ2-3, with TRBD2 matching 12 bases. Germline V gene lookup returns CDR1 DFQATT and CDR2 SNEGSKA (reference sequence). V trimming: 0 bases; J trimming: 6 bases; junction bases outside the gene matches: 10. CDR3 length equals 17 residues. For the CDR3, the DNA is TGCAGTGCTAGAGATCCTAGCGGGAGGGCCCCACGGGATACGCAGTATTTT. Residues: CSARDPSGRAPRDTQYF.

In this sample, this clonotype is medium-sized. The rearrangement links TRBV3-1 to TRBJ2-5, with D maybe TRBD1 (5 bases). There are 14 residues in the CDR3. Trimming stripped 4 bases from V and 3 bases from J, with 12 bases between. Germline CDR1 is LGHDT and CDR2 is YNNKEL (reference sequence). The CDR3 nucleotides are TGTGCCAGCAGCCCCAGGACAAACAAAGAGACCCAGTACTTC. Translating it yields CASSPRTNKETQYF.

About this clonotype itself: A read error may be the cause here, since a much bigger clone is one base away. This chain links TRBV5-1 with TRBJ2-1; 7 positions match TRBD2. With 4 bases clipped from V and 9 bases from J, the junction kept 16 bases outside the gene matches. In germline, CDR1 is SGHRS, CDR2 YFSETQ. This CDR3 is built from 16 residues. The CDR3 sequence: CASSGTRGCPPVEQFF. The CDR3 DNA reads as TGCGCCAGCAGCGGAACGCGGGGGTGCCCACCAGTTGAGCAGTTCTTC. Using reference TRBV5-1 and TRBJ2-1 for the parts outside the CDR3, the full variable domain is KAGVTQTPRYLIKTRGQQVTLSCSPISGHRSVSWYQQTPGQGLQFLFEYFSETQRNKGNFPGRFSGRQFSNSRSEMNVSTLELGDSALYLCASSGTRGCPPVEQFFGPGTRLTVL.

This clonotype was picked up many times. CDR3 coding DNA: TGTGCCATCAGTGATCCTAGCGGGAGTGCAGATACGCAGTATTTT. Translating gives CAISDPSGSADTQYF. J is TRBJ2-3 and V is TRBV10-3, with 10 bases matching TRBD2. V lost 3 bases and J lost 4; bases outside the gene matches: 4. The germline V gene has CDR1 ENHRY and CDR2 SYGVKD. This CDR3 is 15 amino acids long.

This clonotype came up many times. The V gene is TRBV7-8, the J gene TRBJ2-5; D uncertain. CDR3 length equals 12 residues. The ends were cut back, 7 bases at V and 4 bases at J, with 10 bases in the middle. Germline values: CDR1 SGHVS, CDR2 FQNEAQ. CDR3 sequence reads: CASTLGPETQYF. The CDR3 DNA reads TGTGCCAGCACCCTCGGCCCAGAGACCCAGTACTTC. The full variable domain, with the rest looked up from reference TRBV7-8 and TRBJ2-5, is GAGVSQSPRYKVAKRGQDVALRCDPISGHVSLFWYQQALGQGPEFLTYFQNEAQLDKSGLPSDRFFAERPEGSVSTLKIQRTQQEDSAVYLCASTLGPETQYFGPGTRLLVL.

This sequence joins TRBV20-1 and TRBJ1-2; 7 bases align to TRBD1. The length of the CDR3 is 19 residues. CDR1 DFQATT and CDR2 SNEGSKA come from the germline V gene (reference sequence). J gave up 0 bases and V 3 bases, and 19 bases lay outside the gene matches. CDR3 in amino acids: CSASWLPTGTLWANYGYTF. Written as DNA, the CDR3 is TGCAGTGCTAGTTGGCTCCCGACAGGGACATTATGGGCTAACTATGGCTACACCTTC.

This clonotype came up a few times. V is TRBV7-8 and J is TRBJ2-1, with 7 bases lining up with TRBD2. The CDR3 runs to 17 residues. The V and J ends lost 2 bases and 2 bases, in that order; junction bases with no gene match: 9. Germline loops: CDR1 SGHVS, CDR2 FQNEAQ. DNA for the CDR3: TGTGCCAGCAGCTTAAGGGAGGGACTCTTAACCTACAATGAGCAGTTCTTC. Protein sequence: CASSLREGLLTYNEQFF.

This clonotype rates as medium-sized. The chain is built from TRBV6-5 and TRBJ1-2; TRBD1 aligns across 7 bases. Germline CDR1 MNHEY, CDR2 SVGAGI. The CDR3 length is 15 residues. Trimming took 6 bases from V and 11 from J; bases not matched to a gene: 18. This CDR3 is CASRDSGQLLLPYTF. The CDR3 DNA is TGTGCCAGCAGAGACTCGGGACAGCTCCTACTGCCTTACACCTTC.

Within the sample, this clonotype is large. This chain uses TRBV7-8 with TRBJ2-3; D remains ambiguous. V was clipped by 9 bases and J by 3 bases, with 13 bases between them. Germline V lookup: CDR1 SGHVS, CDR2 FQNEAQ. The CDR3 covers 13 residues. The CDR3 spells CASISTTTDTQYF. The CDR3 DNA is TGTGCCAGTATCTCCACTACGACAGATACGCAGTATTTT.

This clonotype was observed at least ten times. The chain is built from TRBV24-1 and TRBJ1-1; D is ambiguous. Germline CDR1 is KGHDR and CDR2 is SFDVKD. The CDR3 totals 13 residues. The germline V and J ends were trimmed by 4 bases and 6 bases, with 11 bases remaining between them. The CDR3 reads CATSESYGAEAFF. CDR3 DNA sequence: TGTGCCACCAGTGAGTCGTACGGGGCTGAAGCTTTCTTT.

This clonotype appeared many times. The gene calls are TRBV14 and TRBJ2-4; D gene uncertain. Germline CDR1 SGHDN, CDR2 FVKESK. This CDR3 region has 13 residues. The V and J ends lost 3 bases and 9 bases respectively, with 12 bases between them. The CDR3 here is CASSHLRPGIQYF. The DNA of the CDR3 is TGTGCCAGCAGCCACCTCAGACCAGGCATTCAGTACTTC.

This clonotype was observed at least ten times. V gene TRBV7-3 combines with J gene TRBJ1-1; no firm D call. CDR1 is SGHTA and CDR2 is FQGTGA in the germline V gene. The CDR3 extends over 14 amino acids. V lost 5 bases and J 4 bases, leaving 14 bases between the germline ends. CDR3 DNA sequence: TGTGCCAGCAGCCCCCATTCTACGGGCACTGAAGCTTTCTTT. This translates into CASSPHSTGTEAFF.

This clonotype was recorded many times. This chain joins TRBV2 and TRBJ2-3; TRBD2 agrees at 9 bases. The CDR3 has 14 residues. The germline gives CDR1 SNHLY, CDR2 FYNNEI. Losses at the gene ends were 7 bases for V and 9 bases for J; bases not matched to a gene: 11. The chain's CDR3 is CASKGGGGANTQYF. The CDR3 nucleotides read TGTGCCAGCAAAGGAGGCGGGGGGGCCAACACGCAGTATTTT. The full variable domain, its missing parts supplied by reference TRBV2 and TRBJ2-3, is EPEVTQTPSHQVTQMGQEVILRCVPISNHLYFYWYRQILGQKVEFLVSFYNNEISEKSEIFDDQFSVERPDGSNFTLKIRSTKLEDSAMYFCASKGGGGANTQYFGPGTRLTVL.

This clonotype has ten or more counts. The V and J genes are TRBV7-6 and TRBJ1-3; TRBD1 matches at 8 bases. CDR3 length: 16 amino acids. Losses at the gene ends were 3 bases for V and 0 bases for J; bases not matched to a gene: 4. Germline V gene lookup returns CDR1 SGHVS and CDR2 FNYEAQ. This CDR3 is CASSLGQALSGNTIYF. The CDR3 bases are TGTGCCAGCAGCTTGGGACAGGCGCTCTCTGGAAACACCATATATTTT.

This clonotype qualifies as medium-sized. V usage is TRBV24-1 and J usage is TRBJ2-2; D ambiguous. The V end was cut by 1 base, the J end by 0 bases, with 5 bases between. This CDR3 is 15 amino acids long. Germline loops: CDR1 KGHDR, CDR2 SFDVKD. CDR3 nucleotides: TGTGCCACCAGTGATTTACAAACGAACACCGGGGAGCTGTTTTTT. Translating gives CATSDLQTNTGELFF.

By share, this clonotype counts as medium-sized. The rearrangement links TRBV7-3 to TRBJ2-1, with 7 nucleotides matching TRBD2. Germline trimming cut 5 bases from V and 5 bases from J; bases unmatched to any gene: 15. Germline CDR1 SGHTA, CDR2 FQGTGA. This CDR3 has 17 amino acids. CDR3 in amino acids: CASSLARWGRGNNEQFF. The CDR3 DNA reads as TGTGCCAGCAGCCTGGCTCGATGGGGGAGGGGAAACAATGAGCAGTTCTTC.

Sample share makes this clonotype medium-sized (0.01 to 0.1%). The V and J genes are TRBV7-3 and TRBJ2-1; TRBD2 matches 7 bases. Germline V CDR1 and CDR2: SGHTA, FQGTGA. V dropped 2 bases and J dropped 5; count of bases not matched to a gene: 6. The CDR3 runs 15 residues. The CDR3 protein is CASSLLPGTNNEQFF. The CDR3 region has the DNA TGTGCCAGCAGCTTACTCCCAGGGACTAACAATGAGCAGTTCTTC.

This clonotype ranks as medium-sized. V is TRBV20-1 and J is TRBJ2-3; D call uncertain. Germline V gene sequence: CDR1 DFQATT, CDR2 SNEGSKA (reference sequence). The V end lost 6 bases, the J end lost 5 bases, and 12 bases lay between the germline ends. The CDR3 is made up of 12 amino acids. CDR3 region: CSATLSRDTQYF. CDR3 bases: TGCAGTGCCACGCTATCGCGAGATACGCAGTATTTT.

This clonotype was recorded at least ten times. The CDR3 region is CATQRTSGSNTGELFF. The CDR3 DNA is TGTGCCACGCAACGGACTAGCGGGTCGAACACCGGGGAGCTGTTTTTT. This rearrangement joins TRBV10-3 to TRBJ2-2, with 11 positions matching TRBD2. Trimming at V came to 10 bases and at J to 0 bases, leaving 7 bases not matched to a gene. Per the germline V gene, CDR1 is ENHRY and CDR2 is SYGVKD. The CDR3 extends over 16 amino acids.

By frequency in the sample, this clonotype is medium-sized. V and J are TRBV6-1 and TRBJ2-7, with 7 bases that match TRBD2. The length of the CDR3 is 14 residues. J was trimmed by 5 bases and V by 6 bases; bases with no gene match: 10. CDR1 is MNHNS, CDR2 SASEGT, per germline. The CDR3 sequence is CASRLREVLHEQYF. In DNA, the CDR3 is TGTGCCAGCAGGCTCCGGGAGGTCCTCCACGAGCAGTACTTC.

This clonotype was seen many times. The CDR3 bases are TGTGCCAGCAGCTTCGATAAAAACTATGGCTACACCTTC. It codes for CASSFDKNYGYTF. The genes are TRBV7-2 and TRBJ1-2; D unresolved. The CDR3 has 13 residues. Trimming cost V 3 bases and J 2 bases, with 7 bases left between them. Germline-derived CDR1 and CDR2 are SGHTA and FQGNSA. The full variable domain, in which reference TRBV7-2 and TRBJ1-2 provide the parts outside the CDR3, is GAGVSQSPSNKVTEKGKDVELRCDPISGHTALYWYRQSLGQGLEFLIYFQGNSAPDKSGLPSDRFSAERTGGSVSTLTIQRTQQEDSAVYLCASSFDKNYGYTFGSGTRLTVV.

Relative to its sample, this clonotype is medium-sized. The chain couples TRBV28 to TRBJ1-5, with no clear D. Per germline, CDR1 MDHEN and CDR2 SYDVKM. The V end was cut by 6 bases, the J end by 1 base, with 4 bases between. The CDR3 runs 12 residues. As DNA, the CDR3 is TGTGCCAGCAGACACAGCAATCAGCCCCAGCATTTT. It yields the protein CASRHSNQPQHF.

The table lists this clonotype with many counts. This chain connects TRBV29-1 to TRBJ1-1; D unclear. The CDR3 has 17 residues. Germline V gives CDR1 SQVTM, CDR2 ANQGSEA. Between the trimmed V and J ends, which lost 2 bases and 0 bases, there was a span of 19 bases. DNA for the CDR3: TGCAGCGTTGAAATAGGGTCGCTCCTGGGTATGAACACTGAAGCTTTCTTT. Translated, it gives CSVEIGSLLGMNTEAFF.

Relative to its sample, this clonotype is medium-sized. The chain links TRBV7-9 to TRBJ1-1; 8 bases fit TRBD1. With 4 bases clipped from V and 2 bases from J, the junction kept 6 bases outside the gene matches. This CDR3 region has 15 residues. Germline V lookup: CDR1 SEHNR, CDR2 FQNEAQ (reference sequence). In nucleotides, the CDR3 is TGTGCCAGCAGCTCTGATGCAGGGGGCAACACTGAAGCTTTCTTT. This sequence encodes CASSSDAGGNTEAFF.

This clonotype is judged medium-sized. V and J are TRBV5-6 and TRBJ1-3; D gene ambiguous. Trimming took 0 bases from V and 4 from J, leaving 11 bases between them. The CDR3 extends over 15 amino acids. Germline V gives CDR1 SGHDT, CDR2 YYEEEE. In DNA, the CDR3 is TGTGCCAGCAGCTTGGAGACAAGCATCGGAAACACCATATATTTT. Its translation: CASSLETSIGNTIYF.

This clonotype was recorded at least ten times. This chain joins TRBV12-3 or TRBV12-4 and TRBJ2-3; 9 bases map to TRBD1. The CDR3 runs to 18 residues. V trimming: 4 bases; J trimming: 2 bases; junction bases outside the gene matches: 13. For the CDR3, the DNA is TGTGCCAGCAGTTCGACGACAGGACAGGGGTCGTCCACAGATACGCAGTATTTT. This gives the protein CASSSTTGQGSSTDTQYF.

This clonotype is medium-sized (0.01 to 0.1%) by share. This chain links TRBV20-1 with TRBJ1-1; D is uncertain. V shed 7 bases and J shed 2 bases, with 14 bases lying between them. This CDR3 region has 13 residues. CDR1 is DFQATT and CDR2 is SNEGSKA in the germline V gene (reference sequence). CDR3 protein: CSVLPAVNTEAFF. CDR3 DNA: TGCAGTGTCTTGCCGGCTGTCAACACTGAAGCTTTCTTT.